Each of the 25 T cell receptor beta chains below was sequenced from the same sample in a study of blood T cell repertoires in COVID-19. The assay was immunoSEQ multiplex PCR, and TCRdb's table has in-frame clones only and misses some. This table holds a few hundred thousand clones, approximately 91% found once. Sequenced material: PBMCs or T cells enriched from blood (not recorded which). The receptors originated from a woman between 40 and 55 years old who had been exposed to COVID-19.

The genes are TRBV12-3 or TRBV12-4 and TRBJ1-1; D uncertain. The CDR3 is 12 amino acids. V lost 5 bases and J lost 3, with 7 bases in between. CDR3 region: CASSPLYTEAFF. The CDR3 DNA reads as TGTGCCAGCAGTCCCTTATACACTGAAGCTTTCTTT.

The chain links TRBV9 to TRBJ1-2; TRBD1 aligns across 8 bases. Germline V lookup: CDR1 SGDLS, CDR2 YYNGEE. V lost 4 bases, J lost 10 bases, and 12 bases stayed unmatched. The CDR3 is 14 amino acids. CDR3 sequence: CASSQAPDRVPYTF. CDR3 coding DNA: TGTGCCAGCAGCCAAGCTCCGGACAGGGTACCCTACACCTTC. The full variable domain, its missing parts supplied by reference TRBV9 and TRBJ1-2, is DSGVTQTPKHLITATGQRVTLRCSPRSGDLSVYWYQQSLDQGLQFLIQYYNGEERAKGNILERFSAQQFPDLHSELNLSSLELGDSALYFCASSQAPDRVPYTFGSGTRLTVV.

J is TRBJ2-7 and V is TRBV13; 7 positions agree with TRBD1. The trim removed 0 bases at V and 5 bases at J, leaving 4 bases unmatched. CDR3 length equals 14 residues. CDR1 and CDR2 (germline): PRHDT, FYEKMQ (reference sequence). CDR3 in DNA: TGTGCCAGCAGCTTAGGCCCGACAGGGAACGAGCAGTACTTC. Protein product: CASSLGPTGNEQYF.

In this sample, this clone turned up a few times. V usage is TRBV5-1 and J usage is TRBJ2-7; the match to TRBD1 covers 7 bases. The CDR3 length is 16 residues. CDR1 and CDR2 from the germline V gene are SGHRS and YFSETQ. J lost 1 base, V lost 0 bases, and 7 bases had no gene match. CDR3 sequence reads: CASSLAFRDSSYEQYF. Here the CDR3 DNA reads TGCGCCAGCAGCTTGGCGTTCCGGGACAGTTCCTACGAGCAGTACTTC.

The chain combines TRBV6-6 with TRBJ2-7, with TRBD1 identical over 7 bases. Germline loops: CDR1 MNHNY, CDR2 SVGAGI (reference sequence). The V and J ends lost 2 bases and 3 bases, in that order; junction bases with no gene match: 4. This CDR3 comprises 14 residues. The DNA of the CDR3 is TGTGCCAGCAGTTACCTTGCAGGGGGCTACGAGCAGTACTTC. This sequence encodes CASSYLAGGYEQYF.

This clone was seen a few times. CDR3 sequence: CASSPEGNRVVIYGYTF. The CDR3, as DNA: TGTGCCAGCAGTCCCGAGGGTAACAGGGTGGTGATCTATGGCTACACCTTC. The V gene is TRBV6-6, the J gene TRBJ1-2, with a tentative D call TRBD1 (6 bases). CDR3 length equals 17 residues. V was shortened by 5 bases and J by 4 bases, with 23 bases between the two germline ends. In germline, CDR1 is MNHNY, CDR2 SVGAGI (reference sequence).

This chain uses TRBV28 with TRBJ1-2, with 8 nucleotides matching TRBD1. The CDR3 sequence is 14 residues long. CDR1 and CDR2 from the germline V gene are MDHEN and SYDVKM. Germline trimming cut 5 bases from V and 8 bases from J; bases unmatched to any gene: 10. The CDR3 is CASSSSGGPEGYTF. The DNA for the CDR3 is TGTGCCAGCAGTAGCTCAGGGGGCCCTGAGGGCTACACCTTC.

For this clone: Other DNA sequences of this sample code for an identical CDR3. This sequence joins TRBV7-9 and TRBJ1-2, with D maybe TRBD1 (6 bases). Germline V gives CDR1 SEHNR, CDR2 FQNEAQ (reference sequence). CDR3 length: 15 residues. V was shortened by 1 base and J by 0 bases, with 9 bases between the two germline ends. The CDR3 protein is CASSLGQGTNYGYTF. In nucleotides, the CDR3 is TGTGCCAGCAGCTTAGGTCAGGGGACTAACTATGGCTACACCTTC.

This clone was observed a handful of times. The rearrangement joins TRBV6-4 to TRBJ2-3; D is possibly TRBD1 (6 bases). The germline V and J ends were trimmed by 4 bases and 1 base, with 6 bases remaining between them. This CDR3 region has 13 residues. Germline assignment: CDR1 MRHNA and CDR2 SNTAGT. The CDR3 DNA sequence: TGTGCCAGCAGTGGACAGGGCACAGATACGCAGTATTTT. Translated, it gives CASSGQGTDTQYF.

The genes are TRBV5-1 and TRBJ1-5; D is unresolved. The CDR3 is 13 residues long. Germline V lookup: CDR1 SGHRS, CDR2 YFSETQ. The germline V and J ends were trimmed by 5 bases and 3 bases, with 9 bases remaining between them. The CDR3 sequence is CASRLTDNQPQHF. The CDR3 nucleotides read TGCGCCAGCAGGTTAACAGACAATCAGCCCCAGCATTTT. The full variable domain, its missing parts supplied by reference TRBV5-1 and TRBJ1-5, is KAGVTQTPRYLIKTRGQQVTLSCSPISGHRSVSWYQQTPGQGLQFLFEYFSETQRNKGNFPGRFSGRQFSNSRSEMNVSTLELGDSALYLCASRLTDNQPQHFGDGTRLSIL.

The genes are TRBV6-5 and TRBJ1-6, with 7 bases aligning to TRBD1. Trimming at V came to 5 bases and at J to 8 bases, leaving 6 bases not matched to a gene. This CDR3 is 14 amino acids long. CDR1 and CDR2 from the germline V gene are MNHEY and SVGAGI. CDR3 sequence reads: CASSLTGYDSPLHF. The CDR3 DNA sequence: TGTGCCAGCAGTCTGACAGGGTATGATTCACCCCTCCACTTT.

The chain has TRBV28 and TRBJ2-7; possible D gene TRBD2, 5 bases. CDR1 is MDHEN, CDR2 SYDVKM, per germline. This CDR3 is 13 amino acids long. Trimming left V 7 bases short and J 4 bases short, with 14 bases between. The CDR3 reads CASTPRTPYEQYF. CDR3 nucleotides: TGTGCCAGCACGCCCAGGACTCCGTACGAGCAGTACTTC.

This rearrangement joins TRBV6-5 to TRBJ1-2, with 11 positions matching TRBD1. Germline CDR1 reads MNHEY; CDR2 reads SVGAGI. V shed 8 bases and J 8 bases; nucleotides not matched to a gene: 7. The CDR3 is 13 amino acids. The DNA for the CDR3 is TGTGCCAGCCCGGGACAGGGGGGTGAGGGCTACACCTTC. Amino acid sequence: CASPGQGGEGYTF.

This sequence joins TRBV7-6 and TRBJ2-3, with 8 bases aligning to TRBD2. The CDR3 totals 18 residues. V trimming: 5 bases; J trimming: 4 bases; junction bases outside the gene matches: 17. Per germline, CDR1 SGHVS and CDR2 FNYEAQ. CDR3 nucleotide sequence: TGTGCCAGCAGCCTACTAGTGGGGAGCGGGAGTGGAGCAGATACGCAGTATTTT. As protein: CASSLLVGSGSGADTQYF.

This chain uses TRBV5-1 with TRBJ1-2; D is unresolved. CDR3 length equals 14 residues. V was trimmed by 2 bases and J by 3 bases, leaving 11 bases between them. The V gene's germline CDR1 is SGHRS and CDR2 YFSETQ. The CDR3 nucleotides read TGCGCCAGCAGCTTTAGAGGGTATGACTATGGCTACACCTTC. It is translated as CASSFRGYDYGYTF.

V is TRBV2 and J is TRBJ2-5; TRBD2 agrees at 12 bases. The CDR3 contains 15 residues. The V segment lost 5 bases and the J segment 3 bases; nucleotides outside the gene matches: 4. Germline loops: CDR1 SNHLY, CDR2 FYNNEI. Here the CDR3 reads CASSPWTSGKETQYF. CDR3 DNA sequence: TGTGCCAGCAGTCCCTGGACTAGCGGGAAAGAGACCCAGTACTTC. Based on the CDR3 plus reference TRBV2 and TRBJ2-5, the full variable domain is EPEVTQTPSHQVTQMGQEVILRCVPISNHLYFYWYRQILGQKVEFLVSFYNNEISEKSEIFDDQFSVERPDGSNFTLKIRSTKLEDSAMYFCASSPWTSGKETQYFGPGTRLLVL.

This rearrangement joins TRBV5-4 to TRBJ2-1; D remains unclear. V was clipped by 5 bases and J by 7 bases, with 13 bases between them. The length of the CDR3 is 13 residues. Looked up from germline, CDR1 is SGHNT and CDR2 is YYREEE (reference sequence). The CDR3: CASSPGPFNEQFF. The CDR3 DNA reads TGTGCCAGCAGTCCTGGGCCTTTTAATGAGCAGTTCTTC.

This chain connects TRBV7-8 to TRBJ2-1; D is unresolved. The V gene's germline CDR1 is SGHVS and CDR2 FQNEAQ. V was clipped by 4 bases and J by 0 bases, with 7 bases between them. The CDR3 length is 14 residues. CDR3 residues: CASSSRSSYNEQFF. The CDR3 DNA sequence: TGTGCCAGCAGCTCCAGAAGCTCCTACAATGAGCAGTTCTTC.

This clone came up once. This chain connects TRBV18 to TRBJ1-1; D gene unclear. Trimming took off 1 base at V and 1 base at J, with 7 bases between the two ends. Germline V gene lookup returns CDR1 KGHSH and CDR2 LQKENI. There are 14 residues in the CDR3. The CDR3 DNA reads TGTGCCAGCTCACCACTGGAGCCGAACACTGAAGCTTTCTTT. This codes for CASSPLEPNTEAFF.

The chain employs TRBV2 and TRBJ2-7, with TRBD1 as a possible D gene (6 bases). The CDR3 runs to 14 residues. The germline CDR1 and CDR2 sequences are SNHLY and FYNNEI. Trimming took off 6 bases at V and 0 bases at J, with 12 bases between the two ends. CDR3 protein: CASSIRGYSYEQYF. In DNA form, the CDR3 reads TGTGCCAGCAGCATCAGGGGTTACTCCTACGAGCAGTACTTC.

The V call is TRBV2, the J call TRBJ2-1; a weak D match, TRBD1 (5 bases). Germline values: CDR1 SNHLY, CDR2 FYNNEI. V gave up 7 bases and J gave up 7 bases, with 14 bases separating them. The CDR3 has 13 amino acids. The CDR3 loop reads CASKATGRNEQFF. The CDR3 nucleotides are TGTGCCAGCAAGGCCACAGGCAGGAATGAGCAGTTCTTC. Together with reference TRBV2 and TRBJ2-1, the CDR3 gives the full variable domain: EPEVTQTPSHQVTQMGQEVILRCVPISNHLYFYWYRQILGQKVEFLVSFYNNEISEKSEIFDDQFSVERPDGSNFTLKIRSTKLEDSAMYFCASKATGRNEQFFGPGTRLTVL.

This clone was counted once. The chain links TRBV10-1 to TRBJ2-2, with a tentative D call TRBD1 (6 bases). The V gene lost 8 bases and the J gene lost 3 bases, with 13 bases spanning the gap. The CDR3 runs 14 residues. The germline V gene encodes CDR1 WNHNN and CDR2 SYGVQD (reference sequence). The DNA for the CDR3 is TGCGCCAGCGCACCCGGGACATACACCGGGGAGCTGTTTTTT. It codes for CASAPGTYTGELFF.

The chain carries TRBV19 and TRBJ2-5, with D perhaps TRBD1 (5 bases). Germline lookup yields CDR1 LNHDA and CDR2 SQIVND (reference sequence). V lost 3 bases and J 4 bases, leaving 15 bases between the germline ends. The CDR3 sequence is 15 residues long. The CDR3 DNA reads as TGTGCCAGTAGTATGTCTGTGGCCAGGGTAGAGACCCAGTACTTC. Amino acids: CASSMSVARVETQYF.

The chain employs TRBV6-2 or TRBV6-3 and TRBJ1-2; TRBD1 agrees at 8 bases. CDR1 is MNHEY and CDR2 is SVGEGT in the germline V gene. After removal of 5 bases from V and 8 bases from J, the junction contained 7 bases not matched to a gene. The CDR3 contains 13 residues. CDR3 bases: TGTGCCAGCAGTCCCGGACAGGGCTCGGGCTACACCTTC. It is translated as CASSPGQGSGYTF.

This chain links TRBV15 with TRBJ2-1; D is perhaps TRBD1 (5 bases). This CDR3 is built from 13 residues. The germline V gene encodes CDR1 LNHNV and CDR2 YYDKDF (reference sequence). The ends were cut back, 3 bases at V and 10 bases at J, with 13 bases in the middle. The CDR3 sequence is CATSSLRGNEQFF. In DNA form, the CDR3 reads TGTGCCACCAGCAGCCTAAGGGGTAACGAGCAGTTCTTC.